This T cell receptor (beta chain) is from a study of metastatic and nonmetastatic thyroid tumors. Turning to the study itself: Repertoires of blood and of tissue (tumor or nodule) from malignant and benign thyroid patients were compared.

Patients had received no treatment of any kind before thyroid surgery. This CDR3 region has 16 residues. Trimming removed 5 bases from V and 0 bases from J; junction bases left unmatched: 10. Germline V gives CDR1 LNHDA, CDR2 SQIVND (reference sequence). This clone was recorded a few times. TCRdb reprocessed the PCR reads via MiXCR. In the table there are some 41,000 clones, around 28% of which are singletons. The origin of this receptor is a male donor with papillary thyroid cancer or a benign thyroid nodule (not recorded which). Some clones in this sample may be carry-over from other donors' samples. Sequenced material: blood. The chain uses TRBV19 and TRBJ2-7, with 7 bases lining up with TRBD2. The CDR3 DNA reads TGTGCCAGTAGTCGCCCGGGGGGAGGAAGCTCCTACGAGCAGTACTTC. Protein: CASSRPGGGSSYEQYF.